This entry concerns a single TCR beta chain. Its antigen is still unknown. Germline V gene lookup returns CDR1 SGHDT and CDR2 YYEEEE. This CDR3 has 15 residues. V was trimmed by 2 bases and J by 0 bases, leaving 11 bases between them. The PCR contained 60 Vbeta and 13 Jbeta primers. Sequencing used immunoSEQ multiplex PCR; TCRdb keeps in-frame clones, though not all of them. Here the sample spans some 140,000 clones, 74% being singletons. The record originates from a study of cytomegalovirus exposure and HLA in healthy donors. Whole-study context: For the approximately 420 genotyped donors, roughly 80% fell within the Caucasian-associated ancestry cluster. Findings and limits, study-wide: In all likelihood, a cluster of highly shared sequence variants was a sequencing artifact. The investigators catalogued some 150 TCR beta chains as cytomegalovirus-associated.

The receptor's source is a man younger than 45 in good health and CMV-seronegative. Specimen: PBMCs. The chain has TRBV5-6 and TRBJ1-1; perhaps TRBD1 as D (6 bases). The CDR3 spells CASSLGQHMNTEAFF. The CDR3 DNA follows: TGTGCCAGCAGCTTAGGACAGCACATGAACACTGAAGCTTTCTTT.